The 17 T cell receptor beta chains in this list originate from one sample, sequenced in a study of blood T cell repertoires in COVID-19. This table comes from immunoSEQ multiplex PCR, and its TCRdb copy is limited to in-frame clones, with some not included. The sample lists about 280,000 clones; roughly four fifths were seen once. The sequenced sample consisted of peripheral blood. These TCRs come from a woman between 45 and 60 years old who had recovered from COVID-19.

The V gene is TRBV28, the J gene TRBJ2-2; D perhaps matches TRBD1 (5 bases). V lost 1 base, J lost 0 bases, and 9 bases lay in between. The germline CDR1 and CDR2 sequences are MDHEN and SYDVKM. CDR3 length: 16 amino acids. CDR3 sequence reads: CASSLFGAANTGELFF. The CDR3 DNA sequence: TGTGCCAGCAGTTTATTTGGGGCGGCGAACACCGGGGAGCTGTTTTTT.

This clone was observed a handful of times. The rearrangement joins TRBV28 to TRBJ1-5, with a tentative D call TRBD1 (6 bases). Germline assignment: CDR1 MDHEN and CDR2 SYDVKM. V gave up 7 bases and J gave up 6 bases, with 10 bases separating them. The CDR3 runs 12 residues. This CDR3 reads CASITGSQPQHF. Written as DNA, the CDR3 is TGTGCCAGCATCACAGGGTCTCAGCCCCAGCATTTT.

The genes are TRBV11-2 and TRBJ1-3, with 7 bases lining up with TRBD1. The junction had 1 base not matched to a gene; V was cut back by 0 bases and J by 2 bases. CDR3 length: 15 amino acids. In germline, CDR1 is SGHAT, CDR2 FQNNGV. CDR3 DNA: TGTGCCAGCAGCTTAGAGGGGACAGCTGGAAACACCATATATTTT. Protein: CASSLEGTAGNTIYF. The full variable domain, completed using reference TRBV11-2 and TRBJ1-3, is EAGVAQSPRYKIIEKRQSVAFWCNPISGHATLYWYQQILGQGPKLLIQFQNNGVVDDSQLPKDRFSAERLKGVDSTLKIQPAKLEDSAVYLCASSLEGTAGNTIYFGEGSWLTVV.

This clone was observed a few times. For the CDR3, the DNA is TGTGCCAGTAGTGCGGGACTCGGGCGGGTCACTGAAGCTTTCTTT. Its protein product is CASSAGLGRVTEAFF. This sequence joins TRBV19 and TRBJ1-1; D may be TRBD1 (5 bases). V was shortened by 5 bases and J by 4 bases, with 17 bases between the two germline ends. Per germline, CDR1 LNHDA and CDR2 SQIVND (reference sequence). The CDR3 has 15 amino acids.

This clone occurred a few times. The chain links TRBV7-6 to TRBJ2-2; the match to TRBD1 covers 8 bases. CDR1 and CDR2 (germline): SGHVS, FNYEAQ. The ends lost 4 bases at V and 1 base at J; junction bases unmatched: 2. The CDR3 loop spans 15 amino acids. The CDR3 DNA reads TGTGCCAGCAGCTCCGGGACAGGGAACACCGGGGAGCTGTTTTTT. It translates to CASSSGTGNTGELFF.

The J gene is TRBJ1-4, the V gene TRBV15; the D gene is possibly TRBD1 (5 bases). The CDR3 length is 14 residues. Germline V CDR1 and CDR2: LNHNV, YYDKDF (reference sequence). V lost 8 bases, J lost 5 bases, and 15 bases lay in between. The CDR3 protein is CATAKDRENEKLFF. For the CDR3, the DNA is TGTGCCACCGCTAAAGACAGAGAAAATGAAAAACTGTTTTTT.

The rearrangement uses TRBV7-9 and TRBJ2-4, with unresolved D. Germline V gene data show CDR1 as SEHNR and CDR2 as FQNEAQ (reference sequence). The CDR3 is 12 amino acids. V lost 8 bases and J lost 5, with 10 bases in between. For the CDR3, the DNA is TGTGCCAGCTCCTCGAGTGAAAACATTCAGTACTTC. As protein: CASSSSENIQYF.

In DNA, the CDR3 is TGTGCCAGCAGCCTACAGGGGGGGAATTCACCCCTCCACTTT. Amino acid sequence: CASSLQGGNSPLHF. The chain recombines TRBV5-4 with TRBJ1-6, with TRBD1 matching over 8 bases. This CDR3 region has 14 residues. Germline V CDR1 and CDR2: SGHNT, YYREEE (reference sequence). After removal of 4 bases from V and 7 bases from J, the junction contained 4 bases not matched to a gene.

The chain couples TRBV18 to TRBJ1-2; TRBD1 might be the D (5 bases). Trimming removed 2 bases at V and 8 bases at J, with 21 bases between. CDR1 is KGHSH and CDR2 is LQKENI in the germline V gene. The CDR3 is 16 residues long. The CDR3 here is CASSPGPGGAMGGYTF. The CDR3 nucleotides are TGTGCCAGCTCACCAGGACCCGGAGGGGCTATGGGCGGCTACACCTTC.

The genes are TRBV2 and TRBJ1-2, with TRBD1 as a possible D gene (5 bases). There are 14 residues in the CDR3. CDR1 and CDR2 (germline): SNHLY, FYNNEI. Trimming removed 3 bases from V and 2 bases from J, with 10 bases in between. The chain's CDR3 is CASSDGRANYGYTF. DNA of the CDR3: TGTGCCAGCAGTGACGGCAGGGCGAACTATGGCTACACCTTC.

The V gene is TRBV21-1, the J gene TRBJ2-7; the D call TRBD1 from the table was never checked on the DNA. TRBV21-1 is assigned pseudogene status. The CDR3 runs 12 residues. The CDR3 sequence is CASSKGTGEQYF. The DNA for the CDR3 is TGTGCCAGCAGCAAAGGGACAGGGGAGCAGTACTTC.

This chain connects TRBV19 to TRBJ2-2; 7 positions match TRBD2. CDR3 length equals 17 residues. Looked up from germline, CDR1 is LNHDA and CDR2 is SQIVND (reference sequence). With V trimmed by 2 bases and J by 1 base, 7 bases remained unmatched. The chain's CDR3 is CASSISHSGGNTGELFF. In DNA, the CDR3 is TGTGCCAGTAGTATATCTCACTCGGGAGGGAACACCGGGGAGCTGTTTTTT.

The V gene is TRBV6-1, the J gene TRBJ1-6; D not certain. This CDR3 has 16 residues. The V end was cut by 3 bases, the J end by 0 bases, with 9 bases between. Germline V gene sequence: CDR1 MNHNS, CDR2 SASEGT. Here the CDR3 reads CASSDVGSSYNSPLHF. In DNA, the CDR3 is TGTGCCAGCAGTGACGTTGGGAGCTCCTATAATTCACCCCTCCACTTT.

The V gene is TRBV10-3, the J gene TRBJ2-2; tentative D call: TRBD1 (5 bases). Germline values: CDR1 ENHRY, CDR2 SYGVKD. This CDR3 has 14 amino acids. The CDR3 protein is CAIEARGRSGELFF. CDR3 sequence (DNA): TGTGCGATCGAGGCTAGGGGTCGCTCCGGGGAGCTGTTTTTT.

V usage is TRBV3-1 (or the pseudogene TRBV3-2) and J usage is TRBJ1-2; perhaps TRBD1 as D (6 bases). CDR1 and CDR2 (germline): LGHDT, YNNKEL (reference sequence). The ends were cut back, 4 bases at V and 8 bases at J, with 17 bases in the middle. The CDR3 spans 14 residues. The DNA for the CDR3 is TGTGCCAGCAGCCCGACGGACAGCCGACGGGGCTACACCTTC. This gives the protein CASSPTDSRRGYTF.

The J gene is TRBJ2-2, the V gene TRBV27, with TRBD1 matching 7 bases. CDR1 and CDR2 (germline): MNHEY, SMNVEV (reference sequence). The V gene end was trimmed by 6 bases and the J gene end by 4 bases; junction bases not matched to a gene: 8. The CDR3 consists of 15 residues. The CDR3 spells CASRTGPRGTGELFF. The DNA of the CDR3 is TGTGCCAGCAGGACAGGGCCTCGAGGCACCGGGGAGCTGTTTTTT.

This chain connects TRBV7-9 to TRBJ1-5, with 11 bases that match TRBD1. Germline CDR1 is SEHNR and CDR2 is FQNEAQ (reference sequence). This CDR3 spans 15 amino acids. J lost 5 bases, V lost 5 bases, and 5 bases had no gene match. The CDR3 here is CASSTGQGVHQPQHF. CDR3 bases: TGTGCCAGCAGCACGGGACAGGGGGTTCATCAGCCCCAGCATTTT.